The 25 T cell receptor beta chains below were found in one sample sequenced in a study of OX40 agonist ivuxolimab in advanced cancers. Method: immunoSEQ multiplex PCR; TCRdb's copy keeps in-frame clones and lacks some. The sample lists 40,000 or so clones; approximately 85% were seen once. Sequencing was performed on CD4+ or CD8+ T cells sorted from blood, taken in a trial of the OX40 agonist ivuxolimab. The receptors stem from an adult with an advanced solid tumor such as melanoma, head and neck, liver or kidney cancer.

CDR3 in amino acids: CASRDRLSSTDTQYF. CDR3 in DNA: TGTGCCAGCAGGGACAGGCTCAGCAGCACAGATACGCAGTATTTT. This chain uses TRBV2 with TRBJ2-3, with 7 bases lining up with TRBD1. In germline, CDR1 is SNHLY, CDR2 FYNNEI. CDR3 size: 15 residues. Germline trimming cut 6 bases from V and 0 bases from J; bases unmatched to any gene: 6.

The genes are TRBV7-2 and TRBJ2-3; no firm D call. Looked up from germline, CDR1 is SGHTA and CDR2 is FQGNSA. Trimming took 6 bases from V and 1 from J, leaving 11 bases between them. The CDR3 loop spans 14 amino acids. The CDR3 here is CASRDPRRTDTQYF. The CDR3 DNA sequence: TGTGCCAGCAGGGACCCCCGACGCACAGATACGCAGTATTTT.

For the CDR3, the DNA is TGTGCCAGCAGCTTGCGGACACCGCTTGAAGCTTTCTTT. Translation: CASSLRTPLEAFF. The gene calls are TRBV5-6 and TRBJ1-1; TRBD1 is a possible D gene (5 bases). Germline loops: CDR1 SGHDT, CDR2 YYEEEE. Trimming stripped 1 base from V and 7 bases from J, with 11 bases between. The CDR3 is 13 amino acids.

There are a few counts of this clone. In DNA, the CDR3 is TGTGCCAGTACAGACAGGCCACGTTATCAGCCCCAGCATTTT. It specifies CASTDRPRYQPQHF. The chain uses TRBV19 and TRBJ1-5; D might be TRBD1 (6 bases). This CDR3 is 14 amino acids long. The V gene lost 7 bases and the J gene lost 5 bases, with 15 bases spanning the gap. Germline CDR1 reads LNHDA; CDR2 reads SQIVND (reference sequence).

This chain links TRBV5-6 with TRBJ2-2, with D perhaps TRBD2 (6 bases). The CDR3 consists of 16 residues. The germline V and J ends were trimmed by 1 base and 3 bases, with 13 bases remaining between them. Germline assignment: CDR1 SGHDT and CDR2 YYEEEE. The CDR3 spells CASSLYGGSHTGELFF. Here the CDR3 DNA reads TGTGCCAGCAGCTTGTATGGGGGGTCCCACACCGGGGAGCTGTTTTTT.

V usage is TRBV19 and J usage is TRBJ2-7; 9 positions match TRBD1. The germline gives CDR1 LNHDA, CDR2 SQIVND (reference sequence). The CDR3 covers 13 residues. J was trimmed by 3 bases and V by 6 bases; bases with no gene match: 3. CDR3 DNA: TGTGCCAGTAGGGGGACAGGGCTCTACGAGCAGTACTTC. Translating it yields CASRGTGLYEQYF.

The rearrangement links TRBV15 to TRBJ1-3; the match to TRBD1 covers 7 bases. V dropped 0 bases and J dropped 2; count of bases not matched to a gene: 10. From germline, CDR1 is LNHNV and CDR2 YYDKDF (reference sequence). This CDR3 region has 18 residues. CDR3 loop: CATSRDYGTADTGNTIYF. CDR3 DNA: TGTGCCACCAGCAGAGATTATGGGACAGCCGACACTGGAAACACCATATATTTT.

The CDR3 protein is CASSPTMVAGLGDEQFF. CDR3 nucleotide sequence: TGTGCCAGCTCACCAACGATGGTAGCGGGATTGGGGGATGAGCAGTTCTTC. The V gene is TRBV18, the J gene TRBJ2-1, with 8 bases aligning to TRBD2. Trimming removed 2 bases from V and 8 bases from J; junction bases left unmatched: 14. CDR3 size: 17 residues. Per the germline V gene, CDR1 is KGHSH and CDR2 is LQKENI. Together with reference TRBV18 and TRBJ2-1, the CDR3 gives the full variable domain: NAGVMQNPRHLVRRRGQEARLRCSPMKGHSHVYWYRQLPEEGLKFMVYLQKENIIDESGMPKERFSAEFPKEGPSILRIQQVVRGDSAAYFCASSPTMVAGLGDEQFFGPGTRLTVL.

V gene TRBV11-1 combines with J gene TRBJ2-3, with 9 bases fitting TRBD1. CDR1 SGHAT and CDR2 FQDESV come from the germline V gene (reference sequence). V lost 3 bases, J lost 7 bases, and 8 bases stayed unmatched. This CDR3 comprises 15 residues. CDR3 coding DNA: TGTGCCAGCAGCTTTTGGACAGGGGTATCAAATACGCAGTATTTT. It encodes CASSFWTGVSNTQYF.

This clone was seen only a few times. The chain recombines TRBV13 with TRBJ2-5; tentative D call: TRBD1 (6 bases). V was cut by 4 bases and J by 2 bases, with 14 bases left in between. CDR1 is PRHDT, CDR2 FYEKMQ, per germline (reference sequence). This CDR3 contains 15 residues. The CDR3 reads CASSYATGSQETQYF. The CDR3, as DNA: TGTGCCAGCAGCTACGCAACAGGGTCGCAAGAGACCCAGTACTTC.

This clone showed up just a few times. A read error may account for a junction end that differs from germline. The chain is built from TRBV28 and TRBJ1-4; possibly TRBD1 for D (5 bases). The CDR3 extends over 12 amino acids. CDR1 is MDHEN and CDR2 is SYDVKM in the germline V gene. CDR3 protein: CASRQTAGRPIF. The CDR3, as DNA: TGTGCCAGCAGACAAACCGCGGGACGGCCTATTTTT.

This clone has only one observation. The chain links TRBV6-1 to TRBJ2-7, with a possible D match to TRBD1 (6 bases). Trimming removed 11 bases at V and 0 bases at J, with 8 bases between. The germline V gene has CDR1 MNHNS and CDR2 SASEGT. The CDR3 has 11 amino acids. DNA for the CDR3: TGTGCCTCACAGGGCTCCTACGAGCAGTACTTC. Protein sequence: CASQGSYEQYF.

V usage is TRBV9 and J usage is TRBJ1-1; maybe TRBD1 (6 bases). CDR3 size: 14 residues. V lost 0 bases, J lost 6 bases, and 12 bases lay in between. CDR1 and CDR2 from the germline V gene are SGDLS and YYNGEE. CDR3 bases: TGTGCCAGCAGCGTAGCAGGGCCAGGGGCTGAAGCTTTCTTT. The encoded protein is CASSVAGPGAEAFF.

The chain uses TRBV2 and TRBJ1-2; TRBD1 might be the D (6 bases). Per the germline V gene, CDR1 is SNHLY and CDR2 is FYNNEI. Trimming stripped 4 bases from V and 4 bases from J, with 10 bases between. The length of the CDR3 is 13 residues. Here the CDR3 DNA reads TGTGCCAGCAGTGCCCGGGACATCTATGGCTACACCTTC. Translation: CASSARDIYGYTF.

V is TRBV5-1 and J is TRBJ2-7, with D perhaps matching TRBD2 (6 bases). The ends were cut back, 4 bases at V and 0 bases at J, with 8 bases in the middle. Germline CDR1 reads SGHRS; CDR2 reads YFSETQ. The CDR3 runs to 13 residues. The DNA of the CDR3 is TGCGCCAGCAGCATCGGGGGCTCCTACGAGCAGTACTTC. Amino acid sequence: CASSIGGSYEQYF.

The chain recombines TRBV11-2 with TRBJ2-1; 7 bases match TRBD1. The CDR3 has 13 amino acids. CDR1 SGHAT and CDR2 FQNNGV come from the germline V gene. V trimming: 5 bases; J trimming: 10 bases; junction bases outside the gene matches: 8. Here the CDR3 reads CASSQGTEREQFF. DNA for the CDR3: TGTGCCAGCAGCCAAGGGACAGAAAGGGAGCAGTTCTTC.

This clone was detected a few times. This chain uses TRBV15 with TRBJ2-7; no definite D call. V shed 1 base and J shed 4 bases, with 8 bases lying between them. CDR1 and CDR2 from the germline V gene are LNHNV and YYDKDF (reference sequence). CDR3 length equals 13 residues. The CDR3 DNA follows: TGTGCCACCAGCAGAGCCCTCCCGTACGAGCAGTACTTC. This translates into CATSRALPYEQYF.

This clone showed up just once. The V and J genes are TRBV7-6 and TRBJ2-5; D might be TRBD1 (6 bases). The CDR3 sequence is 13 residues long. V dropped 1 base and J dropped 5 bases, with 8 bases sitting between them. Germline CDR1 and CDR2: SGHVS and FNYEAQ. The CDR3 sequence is CASSLVGGETQYF. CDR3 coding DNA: TGTGCCAGCAGCTTAGTAGGGGGTGAGACCCAGTACTTC.

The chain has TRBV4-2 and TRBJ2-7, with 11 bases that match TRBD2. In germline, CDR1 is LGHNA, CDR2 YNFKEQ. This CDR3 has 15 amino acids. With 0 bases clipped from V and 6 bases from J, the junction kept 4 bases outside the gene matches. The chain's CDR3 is CASSQDRLAGGEQYF. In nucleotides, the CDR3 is TGTGCCAGCAGCCAAGATCGGCTAGCGGGGGGCGAGCAGTACTTC.

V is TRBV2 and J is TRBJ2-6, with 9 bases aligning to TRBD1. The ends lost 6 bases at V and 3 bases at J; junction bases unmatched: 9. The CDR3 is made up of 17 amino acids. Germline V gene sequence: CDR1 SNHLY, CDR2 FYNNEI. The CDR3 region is CASRAGTGRRGANVLTF. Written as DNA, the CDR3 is TGTGCCAGCAGAGCAGGGACAGGGAGACGTGGGGCCAACGTCCTGACTTTC.

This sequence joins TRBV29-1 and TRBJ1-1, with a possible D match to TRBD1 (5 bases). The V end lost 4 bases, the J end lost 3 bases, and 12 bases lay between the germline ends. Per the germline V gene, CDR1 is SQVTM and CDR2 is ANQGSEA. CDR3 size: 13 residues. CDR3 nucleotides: TGCAGCGTTGCAGGGAGCCAGGACACTGAAGCTTTCTTT. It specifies CSVAGSQDTEAFF.

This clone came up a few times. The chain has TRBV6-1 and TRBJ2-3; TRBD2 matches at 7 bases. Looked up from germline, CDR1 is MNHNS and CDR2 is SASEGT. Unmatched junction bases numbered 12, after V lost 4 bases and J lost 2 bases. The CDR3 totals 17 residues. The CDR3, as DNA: TGTGCCAGCAGTGTCGGGGGAGGGAGGTTTTCCACAGATACGCAGTATTTT. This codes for CASSVGGGRFSTDTQYF.

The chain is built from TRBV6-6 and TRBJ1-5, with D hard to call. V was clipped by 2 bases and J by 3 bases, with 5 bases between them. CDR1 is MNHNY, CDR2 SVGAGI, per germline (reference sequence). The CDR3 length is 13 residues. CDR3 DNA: TGTGCCAGCAGTTACGTGATCAATCAGCCCCAGCATTTT. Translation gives CASSYVINQPQHF.

The CDR3 DNA follows: TGTGCCAGCAGCCCCGATGGTAACTATGGCTACACCTTC. Translation gives CASSPDGNYGYTF. This chain joins TRBV7-3 and TRBJ1-2, with D unclear. The germline CDR1 and CDR2 sequences are SGHTA and FQGTGA. The CDR3 loop spans 13 amino acids. Trimming pared 5 bases from V and 1 base from J, leaving 8 bases between.

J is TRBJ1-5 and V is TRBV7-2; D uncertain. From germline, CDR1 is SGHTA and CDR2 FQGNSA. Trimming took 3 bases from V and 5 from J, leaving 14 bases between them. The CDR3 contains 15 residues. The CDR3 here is CASSFLPQTDQPQHF. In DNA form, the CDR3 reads TGTGCCAGCAGCTTTCTACCGCAAACGGATCAGCCCCAGCATTTT.